This TCR beta chain was found in a study of cytomegalovirus exposure and HLA in healthy donors. V lost 1 base and J lost 2, with 9 bases in between. CDR3 length equals 15 residues. In germline, CDR1 is SGHVS, CDR2 FQNEAQ. Profiling relied on immunoSEQ multiplex PCR, and the TCRdb table lists in-frame clones only, not all of them. The sample contains 150,000 to 200,000 clones, around 85% of which appear only once. The sample comprised PBMCs. This receptor was obtained from a young man in good health and CMV-seropositive. This chain joins TRBV7-8 and TRBJ1-5; tentative D call: TRBD1 (5 bases). The CDR3 sequence is CASSLGTQGNQPQHF. The CDR3 DNA reads as TGTGCCAGCAGCTTAGGGACACAAGGCAATCAGCCCCAGCATTTT. The variable domain in full, with the rest retrieved from reference TRBV7-8 and TRBJ1-5, is GAGVSQSPRYKVAKRGQDVALRCDPISGHVSLFWYQQALGQGPEFLTYFQNEAQLDKSGLPSDRFFAERPEGSVSTLKIQRTQQEDSAVYLCASSLGTQGNQPQHFGDGTRLSIL.